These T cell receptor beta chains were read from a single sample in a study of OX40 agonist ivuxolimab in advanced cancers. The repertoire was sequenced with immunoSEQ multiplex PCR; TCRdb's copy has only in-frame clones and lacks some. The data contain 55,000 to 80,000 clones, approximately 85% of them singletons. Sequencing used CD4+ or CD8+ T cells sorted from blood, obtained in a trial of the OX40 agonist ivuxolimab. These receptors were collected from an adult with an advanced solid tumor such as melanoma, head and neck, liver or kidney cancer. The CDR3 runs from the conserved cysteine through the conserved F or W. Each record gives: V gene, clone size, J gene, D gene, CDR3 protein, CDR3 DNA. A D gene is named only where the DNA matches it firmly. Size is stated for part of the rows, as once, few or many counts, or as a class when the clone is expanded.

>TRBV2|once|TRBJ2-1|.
CASSEAGGRGGRNEQFF
TGTGCCAGCAGTGAAGCCGGGGGCAGGGGTGGTAGGAATGAGCAGTTCTTC
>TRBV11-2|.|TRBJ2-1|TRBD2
CASSSGLAGGSYNEQFF
TGTGCCAGCAGCTCCGGTCTAGCGGGGGGGTCCTACAATGAGCAGTTCTTC
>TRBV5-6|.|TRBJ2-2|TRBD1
CASSMTGGPNTGELFF
TGTGCCAGCAGCATGACAGGGGGCCCGAACACCGGGGAGCTGTTTTTT
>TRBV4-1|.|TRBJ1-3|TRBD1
CASSRGPANRIFSGNTIYF
TGCGCCAGCAGCAGGGGGCCAGCCAATCGTATATTCTCTGGAAACACCATATATTTT
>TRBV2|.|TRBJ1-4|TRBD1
CASRTGTGDEKLFF
TGTGCCAGCAGGACCGGGACAGGTGATGAAAAACTGTTTTTT
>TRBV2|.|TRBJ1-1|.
CASTNGGEGGEAFF
TGTGCCAGCACCAACGGGGGGGAAGGGGGTGAAGCTTTCTTT
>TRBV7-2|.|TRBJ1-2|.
CASRLRFPDYGYTF
TGTGCCAGCAGGCTACGGTTTCCCGACTATGGCTACACCTTC
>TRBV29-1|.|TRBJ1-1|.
CSVEVPSRAEAFF
TGCAGCGTTGAAGTCCCCAGCCGCGCTGAAGCTTTCTTT
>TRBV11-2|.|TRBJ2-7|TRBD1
CASSPGTGRIYYEQYF
TGTGCCAGCAGTCCCGGGACAGGACGGATCTACTACGAGCAGTACTTC
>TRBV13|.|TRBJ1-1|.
CASSLFYTEAFF
TGTGCCAGCAGCTTATTTTACACTGAAGCTTTCTTT
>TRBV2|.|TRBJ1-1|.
CASSPAGRAFF
TGTGCCAGCAGTCCCGCAGGGAGAGCTTTCTTT
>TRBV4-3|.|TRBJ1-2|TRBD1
CASSQEYGTGGYDYGYTF
TGCGCCAGCAGCCAAGAGTACGGGACAGGGGGCTACGACTATGGCTACACCTTC
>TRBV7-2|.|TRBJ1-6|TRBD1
CASSPDRVGNSPLHF
TGTGCCAGCAGCCCGGACAGGGTTGGTAATTCACCCCTCCACTTT
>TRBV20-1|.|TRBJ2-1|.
CSANGGNEQFF
TGCAGTGCTAACGGGGGTAATGAGCAGTTCTTC
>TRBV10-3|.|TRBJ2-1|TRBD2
CAISRLAEDNEQFF
TGTGCCATCAGCCGACTAGCGGAGGACAATGAGCAGTTCTTC
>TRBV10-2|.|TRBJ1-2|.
CASSESGTPNYGYTF
TGCGCCAGCAGTGAGTCGGGGACCCCTAACTATGGCTACACCTTC
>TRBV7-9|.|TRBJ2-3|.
CASSLETDTQYF
TGTGCCAGCAGCCTCGAGACAGATACGCAGTATTTT
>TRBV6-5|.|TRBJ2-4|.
CASSYDKGRSGIQYF
TGTGCCAGCAGTTACGATAAGGGGAGATCGGGCATTCAGTACTTC
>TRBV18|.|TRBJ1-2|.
CASSPSGGVNYGYTF
TGTGCCAGCTCACCATCCGGGGGGGTAAACTATGGCTACACCTTC
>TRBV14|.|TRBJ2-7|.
CASSQSTGALRYEQYF
TGTGCCAGCAGCCAGTCGACGGGGGCCCTGCGTTACGAGCAGTACTTC
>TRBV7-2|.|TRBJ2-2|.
CASSTQTGPTGELFF
TGTGCCAGCAGCACCCAGACAGGACCGACCGGGGAGCTGTTTTTT
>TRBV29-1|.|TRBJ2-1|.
CSVQLGASQEQFF
TGCAGCGTCCAACTCGGGGCATCACAGGAGCAGTTCTTC
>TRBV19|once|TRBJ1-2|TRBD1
CASSIAPWTGAGGYTF
TGTGCCAGTAGTATCGCCCCCTGGACAGGGGCGGGTGGCTACACCTTC
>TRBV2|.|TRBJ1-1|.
CASSSAPGTEAFF
TGTGCCAGCAGTTCGGCCCCCGGCACTGAAGCTTTCTTT
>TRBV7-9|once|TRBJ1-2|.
CASSFPEQQLYGYTF
TGTGCCAGCAGCTTTCCGGAACAACAATTATATGGCTACACCTTC